This T cell receptor (beta chain) was profiled in a study of read filtering for tumor transcriptome and immune sequencing (dated by TCRdb to the early 2020s). About the full investigation: The cohort had 17 male and approximately 13 female patients with a mean age of about 70 years, ranging from 47 to 80. By revised international staging, fewer than ten patients were R-ISS I, about 15 were R-ISS II and over five were R-ISS III. After DNase treatment, whole-transcriptome libraries were prepared with the TruSeq RNA Access Library Prep Kit. Per sample, about 4.05 to 11 million TCR-region mapped reads were obtained with IR-seq, compared with only 85 to 1273 with RNA-seq. TCR repertoires obtained by targeted immune repertoire sequencing and by bulk whole-transcriptome sequencing performed on the same bone marrow samples were compared. A main aim was a read-filtering strategy for immune repertoire data, specifically whether clonotypes supported by a single read should be removed.

Cut back by 0 bases and 4 bases, the V and J ends lie 16 bases apart. From its cysteine to its phenylalanine, the CDR3 spans 16 amino acids. CDR3 DNA is the only sequence kept; it has 48 bases, read in frame from the first base. CDR1 and CDR2 are read off the germline V gene as MGHRA and YSYEKL. Starting from approximately 400 ng RNA, TCR libraries were constructed with the Immunoverse kit using molecular barcoded adaptors that cover the alpha/delta and beta/gamma chains. TCR library preparation used the same RNA that went into transcriptome sequencing. Sequencing of the TCR libraries was done on an Illumina HiSeq 4000 with 2 x 150 cycles. The original pipeline was this. MiXCR aligned TCR reads to human V, D, J and C references and assembled the aligned reads into CDR3 clonotypes, with quality filtering and error correction included. The tcR package in R was used to analyze clonotype counts and gene usage diversity. Raw mapping reads were checked after the RNA-seq reads had been mapped by STAR aligner version 2.5.3a onto the human GRCh37 genome. IR-seq fastq files were randomly downsampled with Seqtk 1.3 to test the effect of sequencing depth on detected clonotypes. TCRdb trimmed public reads at Q25 via fastp, called clones via MiXCR and kept in-frame beta chains. Entries are consolidated by CDR3 protein sequence, retaining the most common genes and DNA. In this record, the V and J calls reflect TCRdb's handling and not the investigators' own analysis. The sample table holds over 45,000 distinct CDR3 sequences, of which around 21% were seen once. The ten largest account for 37% of the sample.

Overall study outcomes, separate from this receptor: Compared with RNA-seq, IR-seq captured clonotypes at much greater depth and more reliably, and a smaller IR-seq throughput was enough to identify most of the shared clonotypes. The correlation between IR-seq and RNA-seq shared clonotype proportions was increased by removal of single-read clonotypes. Rather than purified T cells, the sorted CD138-negative fraction was a mixed bone marrow immune population. In IR-seq, single-read clonotypes were approximately 80% of clonotypes but approximately 3.2% of total reads; in RNA-seq they were about 75% of clonotypes and 35% to 50% of reads.

This clonotype was recorded a few times. Its antigen is currently not known. Base qualities are missing; no much larger clone stands one base away. Every patient had bone marrow sampled at the time of active disease. Bone marrow mononuclear cells were isolated by Ficoll-Hypaque density gradient centrifugation. Myeloma plasma cells were removed and CD138-negative cells were obtained by negative selection following labeling with CD138 magnetic microbeads on a MACS separator. The purity of the isolated cells was checked by flow cytometry with CD138 antibodies on an Attune NxT. TRIzol reagent was used to extract total RNA, and a NanoDrop spectrophotometer was used to quantify the extracted RNA. Paired RNA-seq and IR-seq were performed on the CD138-negative bone marrow sample of each patient.

The sequence was obtained from a donor aged 40 or older with multiple myeloma. This sequence uses TRBV4-1 and TRBJ2-7, with the D gene too uncertain to name. The sample taken for sequencing was a population of CD138-negative cells sorted from bone marrow. The cell subset or site label of this sample denotes: bone marrow mononuclear cells depleted of CD138+ plasma/myeloma cells by negative magnetic selection. The DNA sequence is as follows: TGCGCCAGCAGCCAAGACAAGACACAGACATTTTACGAGCAGTACTTC. It codes for CASSQDKTQTFYEQYF.